A single sample is the source of the 18 T cell receptor beta chains below, sequenced in a study of cytomegalovirus exposure and HLA in healthy donors. Amplification used 60 Vbeta primers and 13 Jbeta primers. The assay was immunoSEQ multiplex PCR, and TCRdb's table has in-frame clones only and misses some. The sample consists of about 180,000 clones, around 80% of them appearing once. Material: PBMCs. The source is a girl between 2 and 10 years old in good health and CMV-seropositive.

The genes are TRBV27 and TRBJ2-3; D is possibly TRBD1 (6 bases). Germline V gives CDR1 MNHEY, CDR2 SMNVEV (reference sequence). The CDR3 sequence is 13 residues long. The V end was cut by 6 bases, the J end by 1 base, with 8 bases between. This CDR3 is CASSTGRTDTQYF. The CDR3 DNA is TGTGCCAGCAGCACAGGGCGCACAGATACGCAGTATTTT.

The chain links TRBV30 to TRBJ2-7; a weak D match, TRBD1 (6 bases). V lost 7 bases to trimming and J lost 0 bases, with 10 bases between them. This CDR3 contains 12 residues. In germline, CDR1 is GTSNPN, CDR2 SVGIG (reference sequence). This CDR3 reads CASDRISYEQYF. The CDR3, as DNA: TGTGCCTCCGACAGGATCTCCTACGAGCAGTACTTC.

J is TRBJ1-6 and V is TRBV18, with D perhaps matching TRBD1 (6 bases). V shed 5 bases and J shed 13 bases, with 15 bases lying between them. The V gene's germline CDR1 is KGHSH and CDR2 LQKENI. The CDR3 extends over 13 amino acids. DNA of the CDR3: TGTGCCAGCTCAGAGCAGGGGATTGGGCCCCTCCACTTT. Its protein is CASSEQGIGPLHF.

This rearrangement joins TRBV9 to TRBJ2-1, with 8 nucleotides matching TRBD2. The CDR3 loop spans 14 amino acids. The germline V gene encodes CDR1 SGDLS and CDR2 YYNGEE. V lost 3 bases and J lost 1; bases outside the gene matches: 0. The CDR3 loop reads CASSGGGSYNEQFF. The CDR3 DNA follows: TGTGCCAGCAGCGGCGGGGGGTCCTACAATGAGCAGTTCTTC. Full variable domain (outside the CDR3, taken from reference TRBV9 and TRBJ2-1): DSGVTQTPKHLITATGQRVTLRCSPRSGDLSVYWYQQSLDQGLQFLIQYYNGEERAKGNILERFSAQQFPDLHSELNLSSLELGDSALYFCASSGGGSYNEQFFGPGTRLTVL.

V is TRBV2 and J is TRBJ2-1, with TRBD2 matching 10 bases. Germline V lookup: CDR1 SNHLY, CDR2 FYNNEI. CDR3 size: 14 residues. J was trimmed by 9 bases and V by 4 bases; bases with no gene match: 6. The CDR3 sequence is CASSGSGGASEQFF. CDR3 coding DNA: TGTGCCAGCAGTGGGAGCGGGGGGGCCAGTGAGCAGTTCTTC. Combining the CDR3 with reference TRBV2 and TRBJ2-1 gives the whole variable domain EPEVTQTPSHQVTQMGQEVILRCVPISNHLYFYWYRQILGQKVEFLVSFYNNEISEKSEIFDDQFSVERPDGSNFTLKIRSTKLEDSAMYFCASSGSGGASEQFFGPGTRLTVL.

The V and J genes are TRBV5-5 and TRBJ1-4; unclear D gene. Germline CDR1 reads SGHKS; CDR2 reads YYEKEE (reference sequence). The CDR3 spans 20 residues. With 0 bases removed from V and 0 bases from J, the gap between germline ends came to 21 bases. The CDR3 nucleotides read TGTGCCAGCAGCTTGGCCTGGGTGGTAGCGCTCCCATCAACTAATGAAAAACTGTTTTTT. Protein product: CASSLAWVVALPSTNEKLFF.

V gene TRBV12-5 combines with J gene TRBJ2-1; 7 nucleotides align to TRBD2. Germline V gene data show CDR1 as LGHNT and CDR2 as FRNRAP. CDR3 size: 16 residues. V trimming: 5 bases; J trimming: 6 bases; junction bases outside the gene matches: 13. CDR3 sequence: CASGPPEAGLVNEQFF. CDR3 nucleotides: TGTGCTAGTGGTCCCCCGGAAGCGGGGTTGGTCAATGAGCAGTTCTTC.

The V gene is TRBV27, the J gene TRBJ1-2; tentatively, D is TRBD1 (5 bases). Trimming pared 5 bases from V and 4 bases from J, leaving 11 bases between. Germline lookup yields CDR1 MNHEY and CDR2 SMNVEV (reference sequence). The CDR3 is made up of 13 amino acids. The CDR3 DNA reads TGTGCCAGCAGTAAAGGACACCCCTATGGCTACACCTTC. Amino acid sequence: CASSKGHPYGYTF.

The V and J genes are TRBV5-6 and TRBJ1-1, with unresolved D. The CDR3 loop spans 13 amino acids. CDR1 is SGHDT and CDR2 is YYEEEE in the germline V gene. Trimming shortened V by 1 base and J by 1 base, and 5 bases separated the two germline ends. CDR3: CASSLPGNTEAFF. The CDR3 region has the DNA TGTGCCAGCAGCTTGCCCGGGAACACTGAAGCTTTCTTT.

The genes are TRBV29-1 and TRBJ1-3; no definite D call. Germline values: CDR1 SQVTM, CDR2 ANQGSEA. Trimming removed 5 bases from V and 4 bases from J, with 9 bases in between. The CDR3 runs 12 residues. Written as DNA, the CDR3 is TGCAGCGTTAAGACTTCGGGAAACACCATATATTTT. Translated, it gives CSVKTSGNTIYF. The full variable domain, in which reference TRBV29-1 and TRBJ1-3 provide the parts outside the CDR3, is SAVISQKPSRDICQRGTSLTIQCQVDSQVTMMFWYRQQPGQSLTLIATANQGSEATYESGFVIDKFPISRPNLTFSTLTVSNMSPEDSSIYLCSVKTSGNTIYFGEGSWLTVV.

The chain combines TRBV5-1 with TRBJ2-3, with 7 nucleotides matching TRBD1. The CDR3 is made up of 16 amino acids. V shed 0 bases and J 2 bases; nucleotides not matched to a gene: 6. Germline CDR1 reads SGHRS; CDR2 reads YFSETQ. The CDR3 region is CASSLEGATATDTQYF. CDR3 DNA sequence: TGCGCCAGCAGCTTGGAGGGGGCAACCGCCACAGATACGCAGTATTTT.

This sequence joins TRBV6-5 and TRBJ1-1; D perhaps matches TRBD1 (5 bases). Germline V CDR1 and CDR2: MNHEY, SVGAGI. The V gene lost 0 bases and the J gene lost 0 bases, with 8 bases spanning the gap. The CDR3 is 15 amino acids. The CDR3 nucleotides read TGTGCCAGCAGTTACTCGGGGGGTGTGAACACTGAAGCTTTCTTT. This encodes CASSYSGGVNTEAFF.

The chain recombines TRBV6-5 with TRBJ2-3; TRBD1 agrees at 10 bases. This CDR3 has 15 amino acids. After removal of 7 bases from V and 4 bases from J, the junction contained 8 bases not matched to a gene. Germline CDR1 reads MNHEY; CDR2 reads SVGAGI. The DNA of the CDR3 is TGTGCCAGCACCCGACAGGGGGCGGCTGCAGATACGCAGTATTTT. Protein product: CASTRQGAAADTQYF.

V usage is TRBV4-1 and J usage is TRBJ1-3, with a possible D match to TRBD1 (5 bases). From germline, CDR1 is MGHRA and CDR2 YSYEKL. There are 17 residues in the CDR3. Between the trimmed V and J ends, which lost 0 bases and 2 bases, there was a span of 14 bases. The CDR3 spells CASSQDKVFRAGNTIYF. The CDR3 DNA reads as TGCGCCAGCAGCCAAGATAAAGTATTCAGGGCTGGAAACACCATATATTTT.

V usage is TRBV13 and J usage is TRBJ2-1, with D perhaps TRBD2 (5 bases). This CDR3 spans 14 amino acids. Germline CDR1 reads PRHDT; CDR2 reads FYEKMQ (reference sequence). Trimming pared 5 bases from V and 1 base from J, leaving 9 bases between. CDR3 sequence reads: CASSKGLSYNEQFF. Written as DNA, the CDR3 is TGTGCCAGCAGCAAAGGACTTTCCTACAATGAGCAGTTCTTC. Using reference TRBV13 and TRBJ2-1 for the parts outside the CDR3, the full variable domain is AAGVIQSPRHLIKEKRETATLKCYPIPRHDTVYWYQQGPGQDPQFLISFYEKMQSDKGSIPDRFSAQQFSDYHSELNMSSLELGDSALYFCASSKGLSYNEQFFGPGTRLTVL.

V usage is TRBV23-1 and J usage is TRBJ2-7; a possible D gene is TRBD2 (5 bases). TRBV23-1 belongs to the ORF category, with a function that is uncertain. There are 14 residues in the CDR3. V lost 4 bases and J lost 5, with 15 bases in between. The chain's CDR3 is CASSRGLVPHEQYF. The CDR3, as DNA: TGCGCCAGCAGTCGAGGGCTGGTTCCCCACGAGCAGTACTTC.

The genes are TRBV15 and TRBJ2-3, with a weak D call TRBD2 (6 bases). V lost 3 bases and J lost 4, with 17 bases in between. The CDR3 sequence is 16 residues long. Germline V gene data show CDR1 as LNHNV and CDR2 as YYDKDF (reference sequence). CDR3 sequence reads: CATSSWELASADTQYF. CDR3 sequence (DNA): TGTGCCACCAGCAGTTGGGAACTAGCTAGCGCAGATACGCAGTATTTT.

V is TRBV12-5 and J is TRBJ1-1, with D maybe TRBD1 (6 bases). CDR1 and CDR2 (germline): LGHNT, FRNRAP. The ends were cut back, 2 bases at V and 1 base at J, with 14 bases in the middle. This CDR3 has 16 residues. The CDR3 sequence: CASGLPLWGQNTEAFF. DNA of the CDR3: TGTGCTAGTGGTTTGCCCCTTTGGGGACAGAACACTGAAGCTTTCTTT.